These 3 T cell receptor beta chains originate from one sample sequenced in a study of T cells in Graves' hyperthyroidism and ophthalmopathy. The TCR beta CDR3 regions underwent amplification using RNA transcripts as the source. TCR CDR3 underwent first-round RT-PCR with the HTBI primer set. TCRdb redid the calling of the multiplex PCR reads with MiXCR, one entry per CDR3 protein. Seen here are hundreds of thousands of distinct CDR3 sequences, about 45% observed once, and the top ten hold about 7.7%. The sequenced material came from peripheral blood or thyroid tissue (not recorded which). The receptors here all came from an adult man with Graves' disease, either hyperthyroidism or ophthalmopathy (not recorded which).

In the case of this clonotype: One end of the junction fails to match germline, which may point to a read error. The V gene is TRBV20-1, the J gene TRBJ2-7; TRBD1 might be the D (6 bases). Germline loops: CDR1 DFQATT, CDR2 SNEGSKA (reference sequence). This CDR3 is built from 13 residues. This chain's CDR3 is CSASRDTSYGQYF. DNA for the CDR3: TGCAGTGCTAGTAGGGACACCTCCTACGGGCAGTACTTC.

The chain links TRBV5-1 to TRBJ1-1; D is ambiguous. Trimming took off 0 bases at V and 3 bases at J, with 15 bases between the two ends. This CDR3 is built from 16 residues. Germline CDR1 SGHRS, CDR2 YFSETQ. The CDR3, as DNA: TGCGCCAGCAGCTTGGAGATTTTGGGAGGGTACACTGAAGCTTTCTTT. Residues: CASSLEILGGYTEAFF.

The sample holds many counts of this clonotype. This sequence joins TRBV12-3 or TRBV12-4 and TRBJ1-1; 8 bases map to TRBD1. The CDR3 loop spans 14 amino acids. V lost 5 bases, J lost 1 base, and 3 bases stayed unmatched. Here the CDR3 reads CASSRGQANTEAFF. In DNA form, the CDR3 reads TGTGCCAGCAGTCGGGGACAGGCGAACACTGAAGCTTTCTTT.